Shown below are 5 T cell receptor beta chains from a single sample sequenced in a study of cytomegalovirus exposure and HLA in healthy donors (dated 2017 in TCRdb). Library preparation used the immunoSEQ multiplex PCR assay. TCRdb carries this immuneACCESS record with in-frame sequences only. Its versions omit some clonotypes, under half of them owing to an unresolved V gene in the studies checked, with the rest unexplained. In all, the sample holds under 400,000 clones, and around 90% of those were seen once. Around 0.88% of the sample is taken by the ten largest. Sequenced sample: PBMCs. The receptors were gathered from a man aged 25 to 40 in good health and CMV-seronegative.

The chain couples TRBV5-6 to TRBJ2-5; D is unclear. CDR3 length: 14 amino acids. V lost 2 bases and J lost 2, with 10 bases in between. Germline lookup yields CDR1 SGHDT and CDR2 YYEEEE. The CDR3 DNA is TGTGCCAGCAGCTTTCTATCGACTCAAGAGACCCAGTACTTC. Its translation: CASSFLSTQETQYF.

This chain links TRBV10-3 with TRBJ2-7, with D perhaps TRBD1 (6 bases). CDR1 ENHRY and CDR2 SYGVKD come from the germline V gene. This CDR3 is 16 amino acids long. Trimming shortened V by 6 bases and J by 3 bases, and 21 bases separated the two germline ends. CDR3 protein: CAISGEPGQGVYEQYF. The CDR3, as DNA: TGTGCCATCAGCGGAGAACCGGGACAAGGGGTCTACGAGCAGTACTTC.

V and J are TRBV6-6 and TRBJ1-2, with D possibly matching TRBD1 (6 bases). Germline V gives CDR1 MNHNY, CDR2 SVGAGI (reference sequence). The V end lost 2 bases, the J end lost 4 bases, and 14 bases lay between the germline ends. The CDR3 is 15 residues long. The chain's CDR3 is CASSYDTGWGYGYTF. CDR3 bases: TGTGCCAGCAGTTACGATACAGGGTGGGGCTATGGCTACACCTTC.

J is TRBJ1-1 and V is TRBV5-6, with no clear D. CDR3 length equals 15 residues. Germline assignment: CDR1 SGHDT and CDR2 YYEEEE. V was trimmed by 4 bases and J by 3 bases, leaving 16 bases between them. The CDR3 sequence: CASSLLGGLDTEAFF. CDR3 coding DNA: TGTGCCAGCAGCCTCCTAGGAGGGTTGGACACTGAAGCTTTCTTT. The variable domain in full, completed from reference TRBV5-6 and TRBJ1-1, reads DAGVTQSPTHLIKTRGQQVTLRCSPKSGHDTVSWYQQALGQGPQFIFQYYEEEERQRGNFPDRFSGHQFPNYSSELNVNALLLGDSALYLCASSLLGGLDTEAFFGQGTRLTVV.

This clone was seen a single time. The genes are TRBV2 and TRBJ2-5; 8 bases map to TRBD2. Germline V CDR1 and CDR2: SNHLY, FYNNEI. V trimming: 8 bases; J trimming: 5 bases; junction bases outside the gene matches: 16. The CDR3 is 16 amino acids. The CDR3 nucleotides read TGTGCCAGCGTTAGGACGGGAGGGCTGCCGGGGGAGACCCAGTACTTC. This encodes CASVRTGGLPGETQYF.